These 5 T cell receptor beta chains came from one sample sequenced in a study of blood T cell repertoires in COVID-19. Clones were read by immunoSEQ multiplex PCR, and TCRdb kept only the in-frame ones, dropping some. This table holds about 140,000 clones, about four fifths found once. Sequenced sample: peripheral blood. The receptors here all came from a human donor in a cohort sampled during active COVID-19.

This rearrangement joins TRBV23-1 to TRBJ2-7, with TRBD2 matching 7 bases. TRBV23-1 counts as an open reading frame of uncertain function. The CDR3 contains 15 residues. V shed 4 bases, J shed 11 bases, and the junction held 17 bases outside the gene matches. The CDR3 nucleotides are TGCGCCAGCAGTCTCAGCCTAGCGGTAATTGAGAGTGAGTACTTC. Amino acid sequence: CASSLSLAVIESEYF.

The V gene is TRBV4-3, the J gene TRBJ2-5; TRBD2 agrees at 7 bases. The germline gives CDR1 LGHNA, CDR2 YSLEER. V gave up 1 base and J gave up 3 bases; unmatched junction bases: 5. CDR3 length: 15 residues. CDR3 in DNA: TGCGCCAGCAGCCAAGTCCGGGACTATGAAGAGACCCAGTACTTC. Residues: CASSQVRDYEETQYF.

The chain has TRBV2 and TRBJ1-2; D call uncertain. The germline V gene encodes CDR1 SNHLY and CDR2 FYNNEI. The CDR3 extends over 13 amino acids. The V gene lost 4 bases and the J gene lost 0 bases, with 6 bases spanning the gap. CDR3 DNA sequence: TGTGCCAGCAGTGGAGGAGCTAACTATGGCTACACCTTC. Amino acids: CASSGGANYGYTF.

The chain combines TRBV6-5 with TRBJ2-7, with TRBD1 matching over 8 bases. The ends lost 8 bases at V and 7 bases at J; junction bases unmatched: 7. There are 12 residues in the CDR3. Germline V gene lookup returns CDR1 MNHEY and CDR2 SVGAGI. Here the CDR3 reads CASGGQVGEQYF. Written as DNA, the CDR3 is TGTGCCAGCGGGGGACAGGTTGGGGAGCAGTACTTC.

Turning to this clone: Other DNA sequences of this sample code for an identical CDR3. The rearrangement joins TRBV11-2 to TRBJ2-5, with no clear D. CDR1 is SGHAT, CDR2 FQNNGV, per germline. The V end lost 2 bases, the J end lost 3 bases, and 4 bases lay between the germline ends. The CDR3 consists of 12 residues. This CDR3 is CASSLTEETQYF. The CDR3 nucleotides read TGTGCCAGCAGCTTAACGGAAGAGACCCAGTACTTC.